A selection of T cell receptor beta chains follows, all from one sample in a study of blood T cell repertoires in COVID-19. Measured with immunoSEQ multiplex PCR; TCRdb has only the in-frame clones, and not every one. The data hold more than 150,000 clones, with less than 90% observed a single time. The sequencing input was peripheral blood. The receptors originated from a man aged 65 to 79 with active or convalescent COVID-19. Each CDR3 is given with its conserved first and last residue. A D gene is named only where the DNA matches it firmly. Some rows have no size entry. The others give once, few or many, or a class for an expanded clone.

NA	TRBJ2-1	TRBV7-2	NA	CASSLATPVLVDNEQFF	TGTGCCAGCAGCTTAGCGACCCCAGTTCTAGTCGACAATGAGCAGTTCTTC
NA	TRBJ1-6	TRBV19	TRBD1	CASSIDPGTGSSPLHF	TGTGCCAGTAGTATAGACCCCGGGACAGGGTCCTCACCCCTCCACTTT
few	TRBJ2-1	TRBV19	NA	CASSRGYSYNEQFF	TGTGCCAGTAGTCGGGGATACTCCTACAATGAGCAGTTCTTC
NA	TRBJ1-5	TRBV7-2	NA	CASSLDRGSRPQHF	TGTGCCAGCAGCTTAGATAGGGGATCGCGGCCCCAGCATTTT
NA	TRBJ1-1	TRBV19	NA	CASTGRPEPNGAFF	TGTGCCAGTACTGGGCGACCCGAACCCAACGGAGCTTTCTTT
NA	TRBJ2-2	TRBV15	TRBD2	CATSPIMGGRGNTGELFF	TGTGCCACCAGCCCTATCATGGGCGGGAGAGGGAACACCGGGGAGCTGTTTTTT
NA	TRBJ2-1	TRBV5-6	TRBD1	CASTWDRGPYNEQFF	TGTGCCAGCACCTGGGACAGGGGACCCTACAATGAGCAGTTCTTC
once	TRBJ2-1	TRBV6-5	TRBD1	CASSHGTVLYNEQFF	TGTGCCAGCAGTCACGGGACAGTGTTGTACAATGAGCAGTTCTTC
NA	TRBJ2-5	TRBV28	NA	CASSFWTDQETQYF	TGTGCCAGCAGTTTTTGGACAGACCAAGAGACCCAGTACTTC
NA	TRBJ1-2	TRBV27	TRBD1	CASSMRQGVDYTF	TGTGCCAGCAGTATGAGACAGGGGGTAGACTACACCTTC